Below, 7 T cell receptor beta chains from the same sample are listed, as sequenced in a study of a mutant IDH1 vaccine in newly diagnosed glioma. Clones were read by immunoSEQ multiplex PCR, and TCRdb kept only the in-frame ones, dropping some. The sample lists approximately 61,000 clones, around 81% occurring once. The time point denotes: week 35, safety follow-up. All doses held 300 ug of mutant IDH1 20-mer peptide, with topical imiquimod. Their recognized antigens are unknown. Sequences were derived from PBMCs, sampled from a glioma patient whose treatment included an IDH1 peptide vaccine. The receptors shown here come from a man between 35 and 55 years old with glioma.

DNA of the CDR3: TGTGCCAGCAGCCATCGACAGCCGGGAAACACCATATATTTT. Translating it yields CASSHRQPGNTIYF. The rearrangement links TRBV7-6 to TRBJ1-3; a weak D match, TRBD1 (5 bases). The CDR3 extends over 14 amino acids. Germline values: CDR1 SGHVS, CDR2 FNYEAQ. Deletions cut 5 bases from V and 4 bases from J, with 12 bases between.

This sequence joins TRBV28 and TRBJ1-2; 7 nucleotides align to TRBD1. Germline V gene lookup returns CDR1 MDHEN and CDR2 SYDVKM. The J segment lost 8 bases and the V segment lost 4 bases, leaving 7 bases of the junction unmatched. CDR3 size: 13 residues. CDR3 DNA: TGTGCCAGCAGTTCCTACAGGGGTAGCGGCTACACCTTC. Translating it yields CASSSYRGSGYTF.

The V gene is TRBV7-2, the J gene TRBJ1-2, with a possible D match to TRBD1 (5 bases). V lost 4 bases and J 0 bases, leaving 21 bases between the germline ends. The germline V gene has CDR1 SGHTA and CDR2 FQGNSA. The CDR3 is 18 amino acids. CDR3 residues: CASSSEGGDRFSNYGYTF. The CDR3 nucleotides read TGTGCCAGCAGCTCGGAGGGAGGGGACCGTTTTTCTAACTATGGCTACACCTTC. The full variable domain, rest sourced from reference TRBV7-2 and TRBJ1-2, is GAGVSQSPSNKVTEKGKDVELRCDPISGHTALYWYRQSLGQGLEFLIYFQGNSAPDKSGLPSDRFSAERTGGSVSTLTIQRTQQEDSAVYLCASSSEGGDRFSNYGYTFGSGTRLTVV.

The rearrangement links TRBV2 to TRBJ2-7, with D possibly being TRBD2 (6 bases). Germline V lookup: CDR1 SNHLY, CDR2 FYNNEI. With 8 bases removed from V and 1 base from J, the gap between germline ends came to 24 bases. This CDR3 spans 17 amino acids. CDR3 sequence (DNA): TGTGCCAGCGCCTGGGGGACTCTATCTTACAGTTCCTACGAGCAGTACTTC. As protein: CASAWGTLSYSSYEQYF.

The chain links TRBV6-6 to TRBJ1-3, with a possible D match to TRBD1 (6 bases). CDR3 size: 15 residues. The V gene's germline CDR1 is MNHNY and CDR2 SVGAGI (reference sequence). V dropped 2 bases and J dropped 4 bases, with 12 bases sitting between them. CDR3 sequence (DNA): TGTGCCAGCAGTTACGGGGGGCTACCAGGAAACACCATATATTTT. It encodes CASSYGGLPGNTIYF.

J is TRBJ1-5 and V is TRBV6-1; D perhaps matches TRBD1 (5 bases). The CDR3 loop spans 14 amino acids. Trimming removed 7 bases at V and 3 bases at J, with 13 bases between. Germline lookup yields CDR1 MNHNS and CDR2 SASEGT. CDR3 coding DNA: TGTGCCAGCAACCGGGGGTCATCCAATCAGCCCCAGCATTTT. It is translated as CASNRGSSNQPQHF.

The J gene is TRBJ2-2, the V gene TRBV15; D gene ambiguous. The CDR3 runs 13 residues. Germline CDR1 LNHNV, CDR2 YYDKDF (reference sequence). Trimming pared 3 bases from V and 6 bases from J, leaving 8 bases between. The CDR3 region is CATSSPVPGELFF. CDR3 DNA sequence: TGTGCCACCAGCAGTCCCGTCCCCGGGGAGCTGTTTTTT.